This T cell receptor beta chain comes out of a study of T cell responses to AZD1222 COVID-19 vaccine. This clone was recorded once. The antigen is undetermined. J gave up 8 bases and V 3 bases, and 4 bases lay outside the gene matches. Germline V lookup: CDR1 WSHSY, CDR2 SAAADI. CDR3 length: 14 amino acids. Profiled with immunoSEQ multiplex PCR; TCRdb holds only in-frame clones, not every one. The sample shows about 110,000 clones, 65% to 85% of them seen only once. Whole-study findings and limits: Two doses of AZD1222 preceded a rise in Spike-specific TCR breadth and depth. Donors were mostly white British, more females; clonal diversity possibly underestimated.

This chain uses TRBV10-2 with TRBJ1-6; 7 nucleotides match TRBD1. The input for sequencing was peripheral blood, taken on day 0 of AZD1222 vaccination. This TCR came from an adult in good health. The chain's CDR3 is CASSESGQYSPLHF. The CDR3 DNA is TGCGCCAGCAGTGAATCGGGACAGTATTCACCCCTCCACTTT.